The rows below give T cell receptor beta chains drawn from one sample of a study of OX40 agonist ivuxolimab in advanced cancers. Sequencing used immunoSEQ multiplex PCR; TCRdb keeps in-frame clones, though not all of them. The data hold about 80,000 clones, with around 93% observed a single time. The sample in question was CD4+ or CD8+ T cells sorted from blood, obtained in a trial of the OX40 agonist ivuxolimab. All receptors derive from an adult with an advanced solid tumor such as melanoma, head and neck, liver or kidney cancer. Both conserved end residues are part of each CDR3. D genes are given only for firm matches. Some rows have no size entry. The others give once, few or many, or a class for an expanded clone.

D gene: TRBD1; J gene: TRBJ2-7; V gene: TRBV6-1; clone size: .; CDR3 DNA: TGTGCCACCTTGGGACAGGCGACCTACGAGCAGTACTTC; CDR3 protein: CATLGQATYEQYF
D gene: .; J gene: TRBJ1-5; V gene: TRBV10-3; clone size: .; CDR3 DNA: TGTGCCATCAGTGAGAGTCCGCCGGAGCCCCAGCATTTT; CDR3 protein: CAISESPPEPQHF
D gene: TRBD1; J gene: TRBJ2-3; V gene: TRBV5-1; clone size: .; CDR3 DNA: TGCGCCAGCTTCGGACAGGCCGGCACAGATACGCAGTATTTT; CDR3 protein: CASFGQAGTDTQYF
D gene: .; J gene: TRBJ2-1; V gene: TRBV5-1; clone size: .; CDR3 DNA: TGCGCCAGCAGCTTCTCCCAGGGTAGGAGGAATGAGCAGTTCTTC; CDR3 protein: CASSFSQGRRNEQFF
D gene: .; J gene: TRBJ1-3; V gene: TRBV2; clone size: .; CDR3 DNA: TGTGCCAGCAGTGCCTCCGCTGCGGATGGAAACACCATATATTTT; CDR3 protein: CASSASAADGNTIYF
D gene: .; J gene: TRBJ1-1; V gene: TRBV27; clone size: .; CDR3 DNA: TGTGCCAGCAGTTTGAGCGGGGGGAACACTGAAGCTTTCTTT; CDR3 protein: CASSLSGGNTEAFF
D gene: .; J gene: TRBJ2-1; V gene: TRBV30; clone size: .; CDR3 DNA: TGTGCCTGGAGTGAAGCCTACAATGAGCAGTTCTTC; CDR3 protein: CAWSEAYNEQFF
D gene: TRBD2; J gene: TRBJ2-3; V gene: TRBV7-2; clone size: .; CDR3 DNA: TGTGCCAGCAGCTCGACAGCGGGGGGTAAAGGAGATACGCAGTATTTT; CDR3 protein: CASSSTAGGKGDTQYF
D gene: TRBD1; J gene: TRBJ2-3; V gene: TRBV2; clone size: .; CDR3 DNA: TGTGCCAGCGACCGGACAGGAACTAGCACAGATACGCAGTATTTT; CDR3 protein: CASDRTGTSTDTQYF
D gene: TRBD1; J gene: TRBJ1-2; V gene: TRBV4-3; clone size: .; CDR3 DNA: TGCGCCAGCAGCCTACAGCCGGGACAGGGGGGAATTTATGGCTACACCTTC; CDR3 protein: CASSLQPGQGGIYGYTF
D gene: .; J gene: TRBJ1-2; V gene: TRBV5-1; clone size: .; CDR3 DNA: TGCGCCAGCAGCTTGGCCGCGGGGCGCGGCTATGGCTACACCTTC; CDR3 protein: CASSLAAGRGYGYTF
D gene: .; J gene: TRBJ2-3; V gene: TRBV5-8; clone size: .; CDR3 DNA: TGTGCCAGCAGCTCACGTTATGGGGGGTCCACAGATACGCAGTATTTT; CDR3 protein: CASSSRYGGSTDTQYF
D gene: TRBD1; J gene: TRBJ2-5; V gene: TRBV7-9; clone size: .; CDR3 DNA: TGTGCCAGCAGCCGGGGACAGCAAGAGACCCAGTACTTC; CDR3 protein: CASSRGQQETQYF
D gene: .; J gene: TRBJ2-7; V gene: TRBV19; clone size: .; CDR3 DNA: TGTGCCAGTTCCAACCTGGGGGCCCACGAGCAGTACTTC; CDR3 protein: CASSNLGAHEQYF
D gene: TRBD2; J gene: TRBJ2-7; V gene: TRBV28; clone size: .; CDR3 DNA: TGTGCCAGCAGCCGGACTAGCGGGGAGTCCTACGAGCAGTACTTC; CDR3 protein: CASSRTSGESYEQYF
D gene: TRBD1; J gene: TRBJ1-5; V gene: TRBV27; clone size: .; CDR3 DNA: TGTGCCAGCAGCTACACAGGGGCTGGCAATCAGCCCCAGCATTTT; CDR3 protein: CASSYTGAGNQPQHF
D gene: .; J gene: TRBJ1-1; V gene: TRBV9; clone size: .; CDR3 DNA: TGTGCCAGCAGCGTAACGGGGGGCGTGAACACTGAAGCTTTCTTT; CDR3 protein: CASSVTGGVNTEAFF
D gene: .; J gene: TRBJ2-3; V gene: TRBV11-2; clone size: few; CDR3 DNA: TGTGCCAGCAGCCCCGGGACGTCTAGCACAGATACGCAGTATTTT; CDR3 protein: CASSPGTSSTDTQYF
D gene: TRBD1; J gene: TRBJ1-1; V gene: TRBV28; clone size: once; CDR3 DNA: TGTGCCAGCAGTTTAATACAGGGGCCGTTGAGTGAAGCTTTCTTT; CDR3 protein: CASSLIQGPLSEAFF
D gene: .; J gene: TRBJ2-1; V gene: TRBV5-1; clone size: .; CDR3 DNA: TGCGCCAGCAGCTTGTACATCTTGGGGAATGAGCAGTTCTTC; CDR3 protein: CASSLYILGNEQFF
D gene: .; J gene: TRBJ2-5; V gene: TRBV6-4; clone size: .; CDR3 DNA: TGTGCCAGCAGTGACACTGGACAGCAAGAGACCCAGTACTTC; CDR3 protein: CASSDTGQQETQYF
D gene: TRBD1; J gene: TRBJ2-5; V gene: TRBV19; clone size: .; CDR3 DNA: TGTGCCAGTAGTCAAGACAGGGGGAGGGAGACCCAGTACTTC; CDR3 protein: CASSQDRGRETQYF
D gene: .; J gene: TRBJ2-5; V gene: TRBV5-1; clone size: .; CDR3 DNA: TGCGCCAGCAGGCACGGGGCTCAAGAGACCCAGTACTTC; CDR3 protein: CASRHGAQETQYF
D gene: .; J gene: TRBJ1-1; V gene: TRBV7-6; clone size: once; CDR3 DNA: TGTGCCAGCAGCTTAGGGGGAGGGACTGAAGCTTTCTTT; CDR3 protein: CASSLGGGTEAFF
D gene: .; J gene: TRBJ2-5; V gene: TRBV18; clone size: .; CDR3 DNA: TGTGCCAGCTCACCCTTAACTGGAGAGACCCAGTACTTC; CDR3 protein: CASSPLTGETQYF
D gene: .; J gene: TRBJ2-2; V gene: TRBV5-1; clone size: .; CDR3 DNA: TGCGCCAGCAGCCCCAGGGGTCCGAACACCGGGGAGCTGTTTTTT; CDR3 protein: CASSPRGPNTGELFF
D gene: .; J gene: TRBJ2-7; V gene: TRBV4-2; clone size: .; CDR3 DNA: TGTGCCAGCAGCCAAGAGGTGGGAAGGCCGAACCTTAACTACGAGCAGTACTTC; CDR3 protein: CASSQEVGRPNLNYEQYF
D gene: TRBD2; J gene: TRBJ2-5; V gene: TRBV7-9; clone size: .; CDR3 DNA: TGTGCCAGCAGCTTGACTAGCGGGCAAGAGACCCAGTACTTC; CDR3 protein: CASSLTSGQETQYF
D gene: TRBD1; J gene: TRBJ1-4; V gene: TRBV7-9; clone size: .; CDR3 DNA: TGTGCCAGCAGCTTAGCGCCAGGGGGCACGGGAGAAAAACTGTTTTTT; CDR3 protein: CASSLAPGGTGEKLFF
D gene: .; J gene: TRBJ1-1; V gene: TRBV7-2; clone size: .; CDR3 DNA: TGTGCCAGCAGCTTAACTACTCGACTGGTTGAAGCTTTCTTT; CDR3 protein: CASSLTTRLVEAFF
D gene: .; J gene: TRBJ1-1; V gene: TRBV28; clone size: .; CDR3 DNA: TGTGCCAGCAGGCGGACAGCGAACACTGAAGCTTTCTTT; CDR3 protein: CASRRTANTEAFF
D gene: .; J gene: TRBJ1-2; V gene: TRBV28; clone size: .; CDR3 DNA: TGTGCCAGCAGTATCCCCCGGTCGGGGGTTAATGGCTACACCTTC; CDR3 protein: CASSIPRSGVNGYTF
D gene: TRBD1; J gene: TRBJ2-3; V gene: TRBV5-1; clone size: .; CDR3 DNA: TGCGCCAGCAGCTCGGGACAGGGCACAGATACGCAGTATTTT; CDR3 protein: CASSSGQGTDTQYF
D gene: .; J gene: TRBJ1-5; V gene: TRBV18; clone size: .; CDR3 DNA: TGTGCCAGCTCCGATGGGGGGCAGAGATCAACGGCCCAGCATTTT; CDR3 protein: CASSDGGQRSTAQHF
D gene: TRBD2; J gene: TRBJ2-7; V gene: TRBV18; clone size: .; CDR3 DNA: TGTGCCAGCTCACCACCGGCTAGCGGGAGCTACGAGCAGTACTTC; CDR3 protein: CASSPPASGSYEQYF
D gene: .; J gene: TRBJ2-7; V gene: TRBV7-9; clone size: .; CDR3 DNA: TGTGCCAGCAGCCGGGAATACGAGCAGTACTTC; CDR3 protein: CASSREYEQYF
D gene: TRBD2; J gene: TRBJ2-5; V gene: TRBV5-4; clone size: .; CDR3 DNA: TGTGCCAGCAGCTTAGCGGGAGATCGGGAGACCCAGTACTTC; CDR3 protein: CASSLAGDRETQYF
D gene: TRBD1; J gene: TRBJ1-5; V gene: TRBV6-1; clone size: .; CDR3 DNA: TGTGCCAGCAAAGACAGGGGCGAGGTTAATCAGCCCCAGCATTTT; CDR3 protein: CASKDRGEVNQPQHF
D gene: .; J gene: TRBJ2-7; V gene: TRBV2; clone size: .; CDR3 DNA: TGTGCCAGCAGAGGAGGGCTGGCCTACGAGCAGTACTTC; CDR3 protein: CASRGGLAYEQYF
D gene: .; J gene: TRBJ1-5; V gene: TRBV29-1; clone size: .; CDR3 DNA: TGCAGCGTTGAAGATCAAGACAGGAGCAATCAGCCCCAGCATTTT; CDR3 protein: CSVEDQDRSNQPQHF